Shown below are 10 T cell receptor beta chains from a single sample sequenced in a study of T cell responses to AZD1222 COVID-19 vaccine. The protocol was immunoSEQ multiplex PCR, while the TCRdb copy is restricted to in-frame clones and leaves out a portion. The sample lists 45,000 or so clones, 85% to 90% occurring once. The sample was peripheral blood, taken 28 days after the second AZD1222 dose. These receptors were taken from an adult who received the AZD1222 COVID-19 vaccine.

This chain uses TRBV18 with TRBJ2-4; D is perhaps TRBD2 (5 bases). The ends were cut back, 2 bases at V and 11 bases at J, with 13 bases in the middle. This CDR3 has 13 residues. Germline CDR1 KGHSH, CDR2 LQKENI. The CDR3 sequence: CASSPGELEVQYF. The CDR3 nucleotides read TGTGCCAGCTCACCAGGGGAGCTAGAGGTTCAGTACTTC.

The chain has TRBV6-5 and TRBJ1-4; 7 bases align to TRBD1. Trimming removed 6 bases from V and 4 bases from J; junction bases left unmatched: 2. Germline loops: CDR1 MNHEY, CDR2 SVGAGI. The CDR3 has 13 residues. CDR3 sequence: CASRQGLNEKLFF. The CDR3 nucleotides are TGTGCCAGCAGACAGGGGCTTAATGAAAAACTGTTTTTT.

The V gene is TRBV30, the J gene TRBJ2-7; 7 nucleotides line up with TRBD1. CDR3 size: 16 residues. CDR1 and CDR2 from the germline V gene are GTSNPN and SVGIG (reference sequence). The junction had 14 bases not matched to a gene; V was cut back by 4 bases and J by 2 bases. CDR3 sequence reads: CAWNLGPRQGAYEQYF. CDR3 sequence (DNA): TGTGCCTGGAATCTGGGGCCCCGGCAGGGGGCCTACGAGCAGTACTTC.

CDR3 residues: CASSPPGLAIYEQYF. The CDR3 nucleotides read TGTGCCAGCAGCCCCCCGGGACTAGCGATCTACGAGCAGTACTTC. V gene TRBV5-4 combines with J gene TRBJ2-7, with TRBD2 matching over 10 bases. CDR1 and CDR2 (germline): SGHNT, YYREEE (reference sequence). This CDR3 contains 15 residues. V shed 4 bases, J shed 3 bases, and the junction held 7 bases outside the gene matches.

The chain joins TRBV6-5 to TRBJ1-2; D uncertain. CDR1 and CDR2 (germline): MNHEY, SVGAGI. This CDR3 spans 14 amino acids. The V end lost 4 bases, the J end lost 3 bases, and 12 bases lay between the germline ends. The chain's CDR3 is CASSSLGPHYGYTF. The CDR3 bases are TGTGCCAGCAGTTCCCTCGGTCCCCACTATGGCTACACCTTC.

This chain joins TRBV12-3 or TRBV12-4 and TRBJ1-2; D perhaps matches TRBD1 (5 bases). V dropped 3 bases and J dropped 4 bases, with 9 bases sitting between them. The CDR3 length is 13 residues. The CDR3: CASSFREGYGYTF. The DNA for the CDR3 is TGTGCCAGCAGTTTCAGGGAGGGCTATGGCTACACCTTC.

The V and J genes are TRBV18 and TRBJ1-1; D not resolved. This CDR3 has 14 amino acids. V was cut by 6 bases and J by 4 bases, with 15 bases left in between. CDR1 is KGHSH and CDR2 is LQKENI in the germline V gene. The CDR3 DNA follows: TGTGCCAGCTCGCCAACTATGTCGGGCACTGAAGCTTTCTTT. It yields the protein CASSPTMSGTEAFF.

The CDR3 region has the DNA TGCGCCAGCAGCTTGGGGGGGACAGCCTCTTACGAGCAGTACTTC. This sequence encodes CASSLGGTASYEQYF. V gene TRBV5-1 combines with J gene TRBJ2-7; TRBD1 aligns across 7 bases. There are 15 residues in the CDR3. In germline, CDR1 is SGHRS, CDR2 YFSETQ. The J segment lost 4 bases and the V segment lost 0 bases, leaving 7 bases of the junction unmatched.

This clone has only a few counts. The chain uses TRBV30 and TRBJ2-3; D not certain. The CDR3 contains 12 residues. Germline lookup yields CDR1 GTSNPN and CDR2 SVGIG (reference sequence). Deletions cut 3 bases from V and 6 bases from J, with 10 bases between. The CDR3 loop reads CAWSPFGDTQYF. CDR3 bases: TGTGCCTGGAGCCCCTTCGGGGATACGCAGTATTTT.

Here the CDR3 DNA reads TGCGCCAGCAGCCAAACCCGGGGCGGGAGGGCCGGAGGGTTCACAGATACGCAGTATTTT. It yields the protein CASSQTRGGRAGGFTDTQYF. The chain uses TRBV4-1 and TRBJ2-3; 9 nucleotides line up with TRBD2. V was pared by 2 bases and J by 2 bases, with 17 bases of the junction left unmatched. The CDR3 has 20 residues. Germline lookup yields CDR1 MGHRA and CDR2 YSYEKL.